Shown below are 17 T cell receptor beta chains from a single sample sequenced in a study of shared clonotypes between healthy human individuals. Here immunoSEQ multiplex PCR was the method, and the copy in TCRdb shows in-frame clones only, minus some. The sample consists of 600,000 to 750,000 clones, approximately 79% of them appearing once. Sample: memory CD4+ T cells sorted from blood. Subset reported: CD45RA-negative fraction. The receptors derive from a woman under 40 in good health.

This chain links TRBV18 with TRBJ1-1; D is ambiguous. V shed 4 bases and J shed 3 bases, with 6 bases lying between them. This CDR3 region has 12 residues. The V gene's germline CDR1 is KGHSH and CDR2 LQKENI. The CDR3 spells CASSLRDTEAFF. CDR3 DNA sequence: TGTGCCAGCTCACTCCGGGACACTGAAGCTTTCTTT.

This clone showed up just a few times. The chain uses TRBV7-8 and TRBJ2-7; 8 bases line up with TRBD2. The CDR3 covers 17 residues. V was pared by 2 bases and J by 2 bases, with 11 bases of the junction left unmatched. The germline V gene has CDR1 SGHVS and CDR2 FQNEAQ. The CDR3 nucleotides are TGTGCCAGCAGCTTATACCCCCGACTAGCGCCTCCCTACGAGCAGTACTTC. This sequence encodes CASSLYPRLAPPYEQYF.

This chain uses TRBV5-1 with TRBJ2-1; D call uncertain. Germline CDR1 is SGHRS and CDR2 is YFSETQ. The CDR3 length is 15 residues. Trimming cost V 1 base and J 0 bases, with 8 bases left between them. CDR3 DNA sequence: TGCGCCAGCAGCTTGCAGTCAAGCTCCTACAATGAGCAGTTCTTC. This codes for CASSLQSSSYNEQFF. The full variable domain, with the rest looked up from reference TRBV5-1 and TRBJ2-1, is KAGVTQTPRYLIKTRGQQVTLSCSPISGHRSVSWYQQTPGQGLQFLFEYFSETQRNKGNFPGRFSGRQFSNSRSEMNVSTLELGDSALYLCASSLQSSSYNEQFFGPGTRLTVL.

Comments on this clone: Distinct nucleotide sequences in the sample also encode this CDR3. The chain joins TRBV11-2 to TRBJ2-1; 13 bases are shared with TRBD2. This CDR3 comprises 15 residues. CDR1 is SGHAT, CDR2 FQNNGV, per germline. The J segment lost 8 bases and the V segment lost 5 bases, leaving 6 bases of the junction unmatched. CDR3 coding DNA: TGTGCCAGCAGCACCCGACTAGCGGGAGGATATGAGCAGTTCTTC. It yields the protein CASSTRLAGGYEQFF.

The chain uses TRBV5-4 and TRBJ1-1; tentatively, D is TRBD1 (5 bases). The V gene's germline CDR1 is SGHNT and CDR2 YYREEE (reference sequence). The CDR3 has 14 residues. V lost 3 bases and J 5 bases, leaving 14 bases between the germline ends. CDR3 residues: CASSSSGGKTEAFF. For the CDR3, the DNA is TGTGCCAGCAGCTCCTCGGGGGGGAAAACTGAAGCTTTCTTT.

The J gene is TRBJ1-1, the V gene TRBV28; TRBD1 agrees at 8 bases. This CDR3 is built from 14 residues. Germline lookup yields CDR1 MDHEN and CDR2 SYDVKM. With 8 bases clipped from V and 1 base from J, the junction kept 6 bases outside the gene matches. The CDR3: CASYRTGRNTEAFF. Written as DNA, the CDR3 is TGTGCCAGCTACCGGACAGGGAGGAACACTGAAGCTTTCTTT.

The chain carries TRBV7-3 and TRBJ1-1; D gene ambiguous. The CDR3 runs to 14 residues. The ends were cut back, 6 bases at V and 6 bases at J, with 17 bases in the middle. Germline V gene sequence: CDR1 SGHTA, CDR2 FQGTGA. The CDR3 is CASRRKIGQSEAFF. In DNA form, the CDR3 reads TGTGCCAGCAGAAGAAAGATCGGGCAGTCTGAAGCTTTCTTT.

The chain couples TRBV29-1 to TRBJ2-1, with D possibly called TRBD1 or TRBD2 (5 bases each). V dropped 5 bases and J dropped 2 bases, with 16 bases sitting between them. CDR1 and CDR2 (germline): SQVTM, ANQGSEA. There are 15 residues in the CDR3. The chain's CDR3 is CSVRDPGIPYNEQFF. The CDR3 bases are TGCAGCGTTAGGGACCCCGGGATTCCCTACAATGAGCAGTTCTTC.

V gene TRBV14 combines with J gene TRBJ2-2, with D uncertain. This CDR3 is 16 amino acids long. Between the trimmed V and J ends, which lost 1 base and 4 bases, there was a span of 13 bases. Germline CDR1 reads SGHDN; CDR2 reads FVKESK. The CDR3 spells CASSQGHPRRTGELFF. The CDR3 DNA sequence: TGTGCCAGCAGCCAAGGTCACCCCAGGCGCACCGGGGAGCTGTTTTTT.

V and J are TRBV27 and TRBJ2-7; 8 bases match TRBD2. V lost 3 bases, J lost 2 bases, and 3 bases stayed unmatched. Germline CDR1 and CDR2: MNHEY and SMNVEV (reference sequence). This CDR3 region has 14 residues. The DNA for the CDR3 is TGTGCCAGCAGTTTTCGGGGGGGAACCTACGAGCAGTACTTC. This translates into CASSFRGGTYEQYF.

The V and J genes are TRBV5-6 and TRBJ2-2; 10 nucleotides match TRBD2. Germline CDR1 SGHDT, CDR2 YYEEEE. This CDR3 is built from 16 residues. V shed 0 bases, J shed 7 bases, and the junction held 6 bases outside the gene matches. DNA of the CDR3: TGTGCCAGCAGCTTGGCGGCTAGCGGGAGCGGCGGGGAGCTGTTTTTT. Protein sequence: CASSLAASGSGGELFF.

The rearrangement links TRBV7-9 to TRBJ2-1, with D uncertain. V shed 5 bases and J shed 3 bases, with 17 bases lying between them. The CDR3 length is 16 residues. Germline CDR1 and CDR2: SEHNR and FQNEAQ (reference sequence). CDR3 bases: TGTGCCAGCAGCCCCCTTCTTGGACCCCGCTACAATGAGCAGTTCTTC. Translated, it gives CASSPLLGPRYNEQFF.

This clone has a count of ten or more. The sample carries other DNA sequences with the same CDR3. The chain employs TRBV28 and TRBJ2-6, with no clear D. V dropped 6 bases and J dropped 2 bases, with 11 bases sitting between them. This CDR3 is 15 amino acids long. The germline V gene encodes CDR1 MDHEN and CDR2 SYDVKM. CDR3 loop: CASSPPVTGANVLTF. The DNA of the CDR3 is TGTGCCAGCAGCCCACCGGTTACTGGGGCCAACGTCCTGACTTTC.

CDR3 nucleotide sequence: TGTGCCAGCAGTCCCGGGGTCAATCATGCGCAGTATTTT. Its protein is CASSPGVNHAQYF. This chain links TRBV27 with TRBJ2-3, with D possibly matching TRBD2 (5 bases). Germline values: CDR1 MNHEY, CDR2 SMNVEV (reference sequence). CDR3 length: 13 residues. The germline V and J ends were trimmed by 5 bases and 10 bases, with 16 bases remaining between them.

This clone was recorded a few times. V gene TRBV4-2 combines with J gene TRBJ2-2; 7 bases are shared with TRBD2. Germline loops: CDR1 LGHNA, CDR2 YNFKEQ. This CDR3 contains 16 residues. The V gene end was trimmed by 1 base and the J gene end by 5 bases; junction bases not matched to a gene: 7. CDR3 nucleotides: TGTGCCAGCAGCCAAGTGGGGCGGGGGAGGACCGGGGAGCTGTTTTTT. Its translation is CASSQVGRGRTGELFF.

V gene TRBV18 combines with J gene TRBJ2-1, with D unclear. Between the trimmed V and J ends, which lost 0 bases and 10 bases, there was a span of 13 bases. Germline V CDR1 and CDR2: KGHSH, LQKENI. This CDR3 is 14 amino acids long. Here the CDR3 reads CASSPPSKSEEQFF. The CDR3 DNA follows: TGTGCCAGCTCACCACCGTCCAAATCGGAAGAGCAGTTCTTC.

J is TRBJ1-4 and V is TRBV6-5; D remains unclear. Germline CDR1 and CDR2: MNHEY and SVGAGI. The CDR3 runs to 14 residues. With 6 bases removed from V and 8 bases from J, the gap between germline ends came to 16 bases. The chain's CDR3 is CASSFPGEREKLFF. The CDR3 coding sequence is TGTGCCAGCAGCTTCCCCGGGGAGCGAGAAAAACTGTTTTTT.